This section outlines one TCR beta chain sequence together with its context. This sample stems from a study of blood T cell repertoires in COVID-19. Whole-study context: Both acute and convalescent COVID-19 samples were obtained from the United States, Italy and Spain. Sources were T cells, B-cell-depleted T cells, or PBMCs; the material itself was cDNA or gDNA.

Methods used by the authors: Amplification of reference gene primers was used by the study to estimate nucleated cell counts. Data came from immunoSEQ multiplex PCR; TCRdb stores just in-frame clones and leaves some out. The V and J calls and clone size were taken over from that table, and D and trimming were inferred from the DNA. The table has a few hundred thousand clones, approximately 90% seen once; the top ten hold about 12%. Germline-derived CDR1 and CDR2 are SGHRS and YFSETQ. The J segment lost 4 bases and the V segment lost 4 bases, leaving 9 bases of the junction unmatched. The CDR3 covers 17 residues.

The TCR comes from a woman aged 60-75 years with acute or convalescent COVID-19. This chain joins TRBV5-1 and TRBJ2-6; 9 bases line up with TRBD1. Sequenced material: peripheral blood. The CDR3 spells CASSPGQGSSGANVLTF. DNA for the CDR3: TGCGCCAGCAGCCCGGGACAGGGATCGTCCGGGGCCAACGTCCTGACTTTC.